What follows are 29 T cell receptor beta chains derived from one specimen sequenced in a study of shared clonotypes between healthy human individuals. The data were produced by immunoSEQ multiplex PCR, yet TCRdb's version contains in-frame clones alone and is incomplete. The sample has 450,000 to 500,000 clones, roughly 80% seen once. The sequenced material came from PBMCs. Source of these receptors: a woman aged 40 to 50 in good health. Some clones in this sample may be carry-over from other donors' samples.

To note about this clone: A much larger clone differs by one base, so this may be a read error. This same CDR3 is encoded by further DNA sequences in the sample. The chain uses TRBV15 and TRBJ2-5; TRBD2 matches at 8 bases. Looked up from germline, CDR1 is LNHNV and CDR2 is YYDKDF (reference sequence). CDR3 length: 16 amino acids. V trimming: 5 bases; J trimming: 2 bases; junction bases outside the gene matches: 10. The CDR3 coding sequence is TGTGCCACCAGCCCGGGGACTAGTGGGAGTCAAGAGACCCAGTACTTC. Its protein product is CATSPGTSGSQETQYF. Together with reference TRBV15 and TRBJ2-5, the CDR3 gives the full variable domain: DAMVIQNPRYQVTQFGKPVTLSCSQTLNHNVMYWYQQKSSQAPKLLFHYYDKDFNNEADTPDNFQSRRPNTSFCFLDIRSPGLGDTAMYLCATSPGTSGSQETQYFGPGTRLLVL.

The chain is built from TRBV29-1 and TRBJ2-7, with no clear D. The CDR3 loop spans 17 amino acids. Looked up from germline, CDR1 is SQVTM and CDR2 is ANQGSEA. V lost 4 bases and J lost 1, with 23 bases in between. In DNA, the CDR3 is TGCAGCGTTGGTGTAGTTATGGGCCCTCGGAAGTCCTACGAGCAGTACTTC. Residues: CSVGVVMGPRKSYEQYF.

Here the CDR3 DNA reads TGTGCCAGCAGCCCGGACAGGGGTGGAAACACCATATATTTT. It is translated as CASSPDRGGNTIYF. The chain combines TRBV7-8 with TRBJ1-3, with TRBD1 matching over 9 bases. This CDR3 region has 14 residues. V was pared by 5 bases and J by 3 bases, with 2 bases of the junction left unmatched. CDR1 is SGHVS, CDR2 FQNEAQ, per germline.

This clone turned up a few times. The chain combines TRBV9 with TRBJ2-5; D gene unclear. Germline CDR1 and CDR2: SGDLS and YYNGEE. The CDR3 length is 16 residues. Trimming took off 3 bases at V and 2 bases at J, with 17 bases between the two ends. CDR3 loop: CASSAEINRFQETQYF. CDR3 DNA sequence: TGTGCCAGCAGCGCGGAGATCAACCGCTTTCAAGAGACCCAGTACTTC.

This chain joins TRBV7-8 and TRBJ1-5; a possible D gene is TRBD1 (5 bases). Germline V gene lookup returns CDR1 SGHVS and CDR2 FQNEAQ. The CDR3 totals 17 residues. V was cut by 5 bases and J by 6 bases, with 23 bases left in between. This CDR3 is CASSPGGGRGAIQPQHF. Here the CDR3 DNA reads TGTGCCAGCAGCCCGGGCGGGGGGAGAGGGGCAATTCAGCCCCAGCATTTT. Full variable domain (outside the CDR3, taken from reference TRBV7-8 and TRBJ1-5): GAGVSQSPRYKVAKRGQDVALRCDPISGHVSLFWYQQALGQGPEFLTYFQNEAQLDKSGLPSDRFFAERPEGSVSTLKIQRTQQEDSAVYLCASSPGGGRGAIQPQHFGDGTRLSIL.

This chain connects TRBV18 to TRBJ2-1, with unresolved D. Per germline, CDR1 KGHSH and CDR2 LQKENI. The CDR3 runs 13 residues. Trimming cost V 3 bases and J 5 bases, with 8 bases left between them. The CDR3 spells CASSPNWNNEQFF. The CDR3 region has the DNA TGTGCCAGCTCACCCAACTGGAACAATGAGCAGTTCTTC.

This clone was seen only a few times. V is TRBV14 and J is TRBJ2-7, with 8 bases that match TRBD2. This CDR3 is built from 16 residues. J gave up 6 bases and V 1 base, and 11 bases lay outside the gene matches. Germline CDR1 reads SGHDN; CDR2 reads FVKESK. CDR3 coding DNA: TGTGCCAGCAGCCAAGGGGGAAGCGGGAGAGGAGGCGAGCAGTACTTC. Translated: CASSQGGSGRGGEQYF.

The chain recombines TRBV14 with TRBJ1-3; D is uncertain. From germline, CDR1 is SGHDN and CDR2 FVKESK. There are 16 residues in the CDR3. The ends were cut back, 4 bases at V and 0 bases at J, with 13 bases in the middle. The CDR3 bases are TGTGCCAGCAGCCGCTATTCCTCGAGCTCTGGAAACACCATATATTTT. The encoded protein is CASSRYSSSSGNTIYF.

In regard to this clone: An end of the junction does not agree with germline; a read error may underlie this. This sequence joins TRBV27 and TRBJ2-7; D not resolved. Germline-derived CDR1 and CDR2 are MNHEY and SMNVEV (reference sequence). This CDR3 is 14 amino acids long. The CDR3, as DNA: TGTGCCTGCAGACCCTCTAGATTCTCCTACGAGCAGTACTTC. This codes for CACRPSRFSYEQYF.

V usage is TRBV2 and J usage is TRBJ1-5; possible D gene TRBD1, 6 bases. This CDR3 region has 13 residues. Trimming removed 6 bases from V and 7 bases from J, with 13 bases in between. Germline V gene data show CDR1 as SNHLY and CDR2 as FYNNEI. The CDR3 sequence: CASRVTGIQPQHF. The CDR3 DNA is TGTGCCAGCAGAGTCACAGGGATCCAGCCCCAGCATTTT.

The chain has TRBV28 and TRBJ1-4; D possibly corresponds to TRBD1 (5 bases). The CDR3 extends over 13 amino acids. The ends were cut back, 4 bases at V and 7 bases at J, with 10 bases in the middle. Germline V gene data show CDR1 as MDHEN and CDR2 as SYDVKM. CDR3 sequence (DNA): TGTGCCAGCAGTTCAACGACAGTTGAAAAACTGTTTTTT. Amino acids: CASSSTTVEKLFF.

The chain employs TRBV11-3 and TRBJ2-1; D possibly uses TRBD1 or TRBD2 (6 bases each). Germline CDR1 is SGHNT and CDR2 is YENEEA. There are 13 residues in the CDR3. V lost 5 bases and J lost 4, with 9 bases in between. The CDR3 loop reads CASSRGPYNEQFF. The CDR3 bases are TGTGCCAGCAGCCGGGGGCCATACAATGAGCAGTTCTTC.

Notes on this clone: It is likely a read error: a sequence one base away is far more abundant. Other nucleotide sequences in the sample specify the same CDR3. The rearrangement links TRBV2 to TRBJ2-5, with 8 bases aligning to TRBD2. The last part of the DNA fits TRBJ2-7 better; the J call may be wrong. The CDR3 has 15 amino acids. Germline V lookup: CDR1 SNHLY, CDR2 FYNNEI. This chain's CDR3 is CASSDVTSGSYEQYF. In DNA, the CDR3 is TGTGCCAGTAGTGACGTCACTAGCGGCTCCTACGAGCAGTACTTC.

The rearrangement uses TRBV5-1 and TRBJ2-1, with 7 bases matching TRBD2. Trimming took 0 bases from V and 0 from J; bases not matched to a gene: 3. Germline assignment: CDR1 SGHRS and CDR2 YFSETQ. The length of the CDR3 is 16 residues. The CDR3 here is CASSLERGSSYNEQFF. The CDR3 DNA follows: TGCGCCAGCAGCTTGGAGCGGGGAAGCTCCTACAATGAGCAGTTCTTC.

The rearrangement links TRBV2 to TRBJ2-1, with 14 bases lining up with TRBD2. The germline CDR1 and CDR2 sequences are SNHLY and FYNNEI. The CDR3 has 14 residues. V trimming: 8 bases; J trimming: 9 bases; junction bases outside the gene matches: 6. CDR3 bases: TGTGCCAGCGAGACTAGCGGGAGGGCCGGTGAGCAGTTCTTC. This translates into CASETSGRAGEQFF.

The chain links TRBV6-5 to TRBJ1-1; D gene uncertain. CDR1 is MNHEY and CDR2 is SVGAGI in the germline V gene. V was pared by 5 bases and J by 4 bases, with 11 bases between. The CDR3 contains 13 residues. CDR3 loop: CASSLPGGTEAFF. The CDR3 nucleotides read TGTGCCAGCAGTCTACCGGGAGGCACTGAAGCTTTCTTT.

Notes on this clone: A clone one base away is much larger, so this may be a read error. Other DNA sequences in this specimen translate into the identical CDR3. The chain is built from TRBV18 and TRBJ1-2; D perhaps matches TRBD1 (6 bases). CDR1 KGHSH and CDR2 LQKENI come from the germline V gene. The CDR3 spans 12 residues. V lost 6 bases to trimming and J lost 3 bases, with 8 bases between them. The CDR3 nucleotides are TGTGCCAGCTCCCCAGGGGACTATGGCTACACCTTC. This gives the protein CASSPGDYGYTF.

V and J are TRBV28 and TRBJ2-3, with D possibly matching TRBD2 (5 bases). Germline V lookup: CDR1 MDHEN, CDR2 SYDVKM. Trimming pared 5 bases from V and 6 bases from J, leaving 12 bases between. The CDR3 sequence is 13 residues long. CDR3 region: CASSDTSPDTQYF. In DNA form, the CDR3 reads TGTGCCAGCAGTGATACTAGTCCCGATACGCAGTATTTT.

This clone was counted once. Given a far larger clone just one base away, this is likely a sequencing read error. Different DNA sequences within this sample yield the same CDR3. The chain uses TRBV7-2 and TRBJ1-3; D gene ambiguous. Germline lookup yields CDR1 SGHTA and CDR2 FQGNSA. Between the trimmed V and J ends, which lost 5 bases and 2 bases, there was a span of 13 bases. The CDR3 loop spans 15 amino acids. The CDR3: CASSVDSRTGNTIYF. CDR3 bases: TGTGCCAGCAGCGTCGACTCTAGGACTGGAAACACCATATATTTT.

This chain connects TRBV6-4 to TRBJ2-4, with D possibly called TRBD1 or TRBD2 (5 bases each). The germline gives CDR1 MRHNA, CDR2 SNTAGT. This CDR3 is 13 amino acids long. Trimming took off 2 bases at V and 9 bases at J, with 11 bases between the two ends. Written as DNA, the CDR3 is TGTGCCAGCAGTGACGAGAGGGGTGGCATTCAGTACTTC. This gives the protein CASSDERGGIQYF.

This rearrangement joins TRBV28 to TRBJ1-4; D is possibly TRBD1 (5 bases). The CDR3 runs 15 residues. The germline gives CDR1 MDHEN, CDR2 SYDVKM. With 5 bases removed from V and 7 bases from J, the gap between germline ends came to 17 bases. CDR3 sequence reads: CASSTSRGSSEKLFF. DNA for the CDR3: TGTGCCAGCAGTACGAGTCGGGGGTCCAGTGAAAAACTGTTTTTT.

With respect to this clone: A read error likely explains this, since a far larger clone differs by one base. The chain links TRBV5-4 to TRBJ1-1; 9 bases align to TRBD1. The CDR3 extends over 16 amino acids. V gave up 1 base and J gave up 3 bases; unmatched junction bases: 7. Germline CDR1 SGHNT, CDR2 YYREEE (reference sequence). The CDR3 DNA reads TGTGCCAGCAGCTTGCCTGACAGGGGGTGGGACACTGAAGCTTTCTTT. This gives the protein CASSLPDRGWDTEAFF.

This clone was seen only once. The chain carries TRBV4-3 and TRBJ2-1; D is undetermined. Germline V gives CDR1 LGHNA, CDR2 YSLEER. The CDR3 extends over 15 amino acids. The V end was cut by 0 bases, the J end by 5 bases, with 11 bases between. This CDR3 is CASSQDFTVNNEQFF. CDR3 bases: TGCGCCAGCAGCCAAGATTTTACAGTTAACAATGAGCAGTTCTTC.

This clone was seen a single time. The chain joins TRBV28 to TRBJ2-5; 9 bases agree with TRBD1. Germline loops: CDR1 MDHEN, CDR2 SYDVKM. The CDR3 is 15 residues long. The junction had 4 bases not matched to a gene; V was cut back by 5 bases and J by 0 bases. CDR3 region: CASSPGTGYQETQYF. CDR3 DNA sequence: TGTGCCAGCAGTCCCGGGACAGGGTACCAAGAGACCCAGTACTTC.

This chain links TRBV6-6 with TRBJ2-1, with D tentatively TRBD2 (5 bases). The V end lost 5 bases, the J end lost 4 bases, and 12 bases lay between the germline ends. The germline gives CDR1 MNHNY, CDR2 SVGAGI (reference sequence). This CDR3 comprises 14 residues. The CDR3 DNA follows: TGTGCCAGCAGTCGCGGGTCGTCGTACAATGAGCAGTTCTTC. Translated: CASSRGSSYNEQFF.

The rearrangement joins TRBV11-2 to TRBJ2-7; no reliable D call. CDR3 length: 12 residues. The V gene's germline CDR1 is SGHAT and CDR2 FQNNGV. V lost 5 bases and J lost 3, with 8 bases in between. The CDR3 spells CASSPTGYEQYF. In nucleotides, the CDR3 is TGTGCCAGCAGCCCTACTGGCTACGAGCAGTACTTC.

This chain links TRBV2 with TRBJ2-1; 7 positions match TRBD2. CDR1 SNHLY and CDR2 FYNNEI come from the germline V gene. V was pared by 3 bases and J by 3 bases, with 2 bases of the junction left unmatched. The CDR3 totals 14 residues. The CDR3 DNA reads as TGTGCCAGCAGTGAGCGGGGGAGCTACAATGAGCAGTTCTTC. It codes for CASSERGSYNEQFF.

The rearrangement uses TRBV4-3 and TRBJ2-1, with D perhaps matching TRBD2 (5 bases). This CDR3 spans 13 amino acids. Between the trimmed V and J ends, which lost 4 bases and 4 bases, there was a span of 8 bases. Per germline, CDR1 LGHNA and CDR2 YSLEER. The CDR3 nucleotides are TGCGCCAGCAGCCCGGACTTTTACAATGAGCAGTTCTTC. Translating it yields CASSPDFYNEQFF.

This clone was seen ten or more times. The V gene is TRBV4-1, the J gene TRBJ2-7; D might be TRBD1 or TRBD2, each matching 5 bases. The germline gives CDR1 MGHRA, CDR2 YSYEKL. The CDR3 extends over 16 amino acids. V was shortened by 0 bases and J by 6 bases, with 18 bases between the two germline ends. DNA of the CDR3: TGCGCCAGCAGCCAAGACTCAAGGACGCAGAGGGGCGAGCAGTACTTC. It translates to CASSQDSRTQRGEQYF.